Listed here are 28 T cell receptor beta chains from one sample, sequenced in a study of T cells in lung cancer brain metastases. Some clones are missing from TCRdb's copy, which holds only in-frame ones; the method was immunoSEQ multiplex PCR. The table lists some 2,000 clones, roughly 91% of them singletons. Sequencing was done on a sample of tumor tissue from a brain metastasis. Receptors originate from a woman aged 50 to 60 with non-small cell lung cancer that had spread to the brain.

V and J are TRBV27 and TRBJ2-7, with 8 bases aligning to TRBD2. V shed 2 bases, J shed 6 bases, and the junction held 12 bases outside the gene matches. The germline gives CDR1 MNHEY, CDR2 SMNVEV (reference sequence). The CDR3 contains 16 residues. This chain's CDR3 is CASSLEGLAGWSEQYF. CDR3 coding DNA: TGTGCCAGCAGTTTAGAGGGGCTAGCGGGTTGGAGCGAGCAGTACTTC.

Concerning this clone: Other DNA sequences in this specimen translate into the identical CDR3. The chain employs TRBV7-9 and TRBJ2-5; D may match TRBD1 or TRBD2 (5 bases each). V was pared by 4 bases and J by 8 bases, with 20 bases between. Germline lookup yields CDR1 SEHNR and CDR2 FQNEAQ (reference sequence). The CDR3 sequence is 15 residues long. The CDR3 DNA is TGTGCCAGCAGCTCCGGACGGGGACCGCGAGAAACCCAGTACTTC. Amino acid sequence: CASSSGRGPRETQYF.

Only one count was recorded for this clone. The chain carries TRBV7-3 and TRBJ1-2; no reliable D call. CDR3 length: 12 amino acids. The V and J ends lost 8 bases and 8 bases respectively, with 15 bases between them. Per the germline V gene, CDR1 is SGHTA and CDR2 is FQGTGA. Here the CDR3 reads CASGSFVSGYTF. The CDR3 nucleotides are TGTGCCAGCGGCAGTTTCGTGAGCGGCTACACCTTC. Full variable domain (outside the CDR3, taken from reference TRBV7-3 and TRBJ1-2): GAGVSQTPSNKVTEKGKYVELRCDPISGHTALYWYRQSLGQGPEFLIYFQGTGAADDSGLPNDRFFAVRPEGSVSTLKIQRTERGDSAVYLCASGSFVSGYTFGSGTRLTVV.

The CDR3 DNA reads as TGCGCCAGCAGTCAGGGACCGGGACAGGGGGCCTACGAGCAGTACTTC. Its protein is CASSQGPGQGAYEQYF. The chain combines TRBV23-1 with TRBJ2-7; 11 nucleotides match TRBD1. TRBV23-1 falls under the ORF class, with uncertain function. The CDR3 runs 16 residues. The trim removed 3 bases at V and 2 bases at J, leaving 6 bases unmatched.

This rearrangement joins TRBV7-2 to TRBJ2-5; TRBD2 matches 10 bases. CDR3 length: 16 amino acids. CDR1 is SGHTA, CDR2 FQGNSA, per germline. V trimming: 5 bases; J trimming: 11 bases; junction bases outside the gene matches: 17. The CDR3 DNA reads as TGTGCCAGCAGCAGATTTACAGGACTAGCGGCCCAATCTCAGTACTTC. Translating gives CASSRFTGLAAQSQYF.

The CDR3 protein is CASSQTRTDGGEKLFF. DNA for the CDR3: TGTGCCAGCAGCCAAACAAGGACAGACGGGGGTGAAAAACTGTTTTTT. V and J are TRBV7-9 and TRBJ1-4; tentative D call: TRBD1 (6 bases). This CDR3 comprises 16 residues. Looked up from germline, CDR1 is SEHNR and CDR2 is FQNEAQ (reference sequence). V was clipped by 5 bases and J by 7 bases, with 20 bases between them.

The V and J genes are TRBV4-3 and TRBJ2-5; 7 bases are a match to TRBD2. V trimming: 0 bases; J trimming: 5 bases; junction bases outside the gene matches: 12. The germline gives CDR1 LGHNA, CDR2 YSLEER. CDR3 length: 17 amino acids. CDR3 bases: TGCGCCAGCAGCCAAGATTGGCGAGCGCTCGGGGGGGAGACCCAGTACTTC. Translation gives CASSQDWRALGGETQYF.

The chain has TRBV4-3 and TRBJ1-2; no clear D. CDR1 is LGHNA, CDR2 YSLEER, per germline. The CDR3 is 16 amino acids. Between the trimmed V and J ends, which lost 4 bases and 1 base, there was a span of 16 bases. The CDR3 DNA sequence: TGCGCCAGCAGCCCGGTTCCGTACGGTCGTAACTATGGCTACACCTTC. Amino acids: CASSPVPYGRNYGYTF.

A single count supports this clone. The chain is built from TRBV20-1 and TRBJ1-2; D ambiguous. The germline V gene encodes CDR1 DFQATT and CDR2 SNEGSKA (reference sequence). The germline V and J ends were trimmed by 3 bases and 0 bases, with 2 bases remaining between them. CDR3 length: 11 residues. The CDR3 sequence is CSASPNYGYTF. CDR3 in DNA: TGCAGTGCTAGCCCTAACTATGGCTACACCTTC.

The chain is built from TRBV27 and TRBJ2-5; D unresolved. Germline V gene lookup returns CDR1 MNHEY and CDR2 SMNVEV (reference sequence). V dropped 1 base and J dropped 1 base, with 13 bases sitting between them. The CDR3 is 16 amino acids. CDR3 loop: CASSLFAPGTQETQYF. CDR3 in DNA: TGTGCCAGCAGTTTATTTGCCCCGGGCACCCAAGAGACCCAGTACTTC.

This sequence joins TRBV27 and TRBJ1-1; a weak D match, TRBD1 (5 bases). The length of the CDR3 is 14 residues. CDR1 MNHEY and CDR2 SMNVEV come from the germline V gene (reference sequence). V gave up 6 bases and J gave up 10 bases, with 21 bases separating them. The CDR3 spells CASSRPPGGVGAFF. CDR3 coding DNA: TGTGCCAGCAGCCGACCTCCCGGGGGTGTAGGAGCTTTCTTT.

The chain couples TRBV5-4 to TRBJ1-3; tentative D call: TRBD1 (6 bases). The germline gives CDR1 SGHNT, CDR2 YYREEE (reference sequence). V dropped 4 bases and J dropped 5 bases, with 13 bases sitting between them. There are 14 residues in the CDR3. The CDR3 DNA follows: TGTGCCAGCAGCCCCGGAAGGGGGAGAAACACCATATATTTT. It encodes CASSPGRGRNTIYF.

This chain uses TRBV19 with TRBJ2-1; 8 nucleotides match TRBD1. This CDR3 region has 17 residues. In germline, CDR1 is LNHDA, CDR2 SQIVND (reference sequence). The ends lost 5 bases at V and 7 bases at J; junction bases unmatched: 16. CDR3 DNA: TGTGCCAGTAGTCCCTTGGCTGAGACAGGGGTCTTGAATGAGCAGTTCTTC. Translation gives CASSPLAETGVLNEQFF.

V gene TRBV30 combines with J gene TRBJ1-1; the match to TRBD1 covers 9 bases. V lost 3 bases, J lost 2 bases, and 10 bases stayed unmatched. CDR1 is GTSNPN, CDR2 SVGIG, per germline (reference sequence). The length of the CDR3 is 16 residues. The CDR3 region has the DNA TGTGCCTGGAGCCCACAGGGGGCCGGGGATAACACTGAAGCTTTCTTT. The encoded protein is CAWSPQGAGDNTEAFF. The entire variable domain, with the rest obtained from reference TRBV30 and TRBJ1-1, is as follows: SQTIHQWPATLVQPVGSPLSLECTVEGTSNPNLYWYRQAAGRGLQLLFYSVGIGQISSEVPQNLSASRPQDRQFILSSKKLLLSDSGFYLCAWSPQGAGDNTEAFFGQGTRLTVV.

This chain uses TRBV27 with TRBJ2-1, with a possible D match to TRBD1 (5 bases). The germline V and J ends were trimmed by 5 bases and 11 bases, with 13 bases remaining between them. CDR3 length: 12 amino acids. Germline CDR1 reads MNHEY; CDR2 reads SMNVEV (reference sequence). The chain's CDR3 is CASSGASDQQFF. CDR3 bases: TGTGCCAGCAGTGGGGCGTCCGATCAGCAGTTCTTC.

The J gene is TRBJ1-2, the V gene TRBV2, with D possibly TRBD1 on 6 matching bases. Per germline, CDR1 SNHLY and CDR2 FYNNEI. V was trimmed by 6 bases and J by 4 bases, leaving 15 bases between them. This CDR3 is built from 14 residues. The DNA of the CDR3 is TGTGCCAGCAGGACCTCACAGGGTGCCTATGGCTACACCTTC. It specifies CASRTSQGAYGYTF.

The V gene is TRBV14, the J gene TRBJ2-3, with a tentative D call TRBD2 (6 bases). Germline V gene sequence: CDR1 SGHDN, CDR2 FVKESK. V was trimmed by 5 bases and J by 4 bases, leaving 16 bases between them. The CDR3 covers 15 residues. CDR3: CASSKEGNLSDTQYF. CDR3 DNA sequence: TGTGCCAGCAGCAAGGAGGGAAATCTCTCAGATACGCAGTATTTT.

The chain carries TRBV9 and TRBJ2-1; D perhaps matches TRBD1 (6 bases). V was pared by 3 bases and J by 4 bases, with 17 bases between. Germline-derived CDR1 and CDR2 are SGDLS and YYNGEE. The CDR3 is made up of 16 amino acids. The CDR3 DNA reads TGTGCCAGCAGCGCCACAACAGGGTACGGGTACAATGAGCAGTTCTTC. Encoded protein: CASSATTGYGYNEQFF.

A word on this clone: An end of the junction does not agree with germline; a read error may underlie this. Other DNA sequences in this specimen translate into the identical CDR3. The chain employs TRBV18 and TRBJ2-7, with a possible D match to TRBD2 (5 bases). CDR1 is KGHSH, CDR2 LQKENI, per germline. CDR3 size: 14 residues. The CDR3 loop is CASSPREGSYEQYF. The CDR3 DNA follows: TGTGCCAGCTCACCCCGTGAGGGCTCCTACGAGCAATACTTC.

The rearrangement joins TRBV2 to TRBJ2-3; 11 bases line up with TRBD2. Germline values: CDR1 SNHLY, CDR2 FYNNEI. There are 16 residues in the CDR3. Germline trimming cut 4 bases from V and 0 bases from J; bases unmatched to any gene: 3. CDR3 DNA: TGTGCCAGCAGTGGGGGACTAGCGGTTAGCACAGATACGCAGTATTTT. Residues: CASSGGLAVSTDTQYF.

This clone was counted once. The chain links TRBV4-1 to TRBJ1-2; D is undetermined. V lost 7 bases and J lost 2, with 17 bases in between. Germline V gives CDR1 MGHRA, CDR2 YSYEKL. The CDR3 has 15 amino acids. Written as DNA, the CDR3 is TGCGCCAGCAAGTTGGAACACCAGGAAAACTATGGCTACACCTTC. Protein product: CASKLEHQENYGYTF.

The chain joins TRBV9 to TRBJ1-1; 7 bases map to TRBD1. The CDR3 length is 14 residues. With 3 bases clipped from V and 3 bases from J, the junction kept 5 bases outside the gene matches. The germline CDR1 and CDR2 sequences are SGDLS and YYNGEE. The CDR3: CASSARDSYTEAFF. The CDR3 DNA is TGTGCCAGCAGCGCCCGGGACAGTTACACTGAAGCTTTCTTT.

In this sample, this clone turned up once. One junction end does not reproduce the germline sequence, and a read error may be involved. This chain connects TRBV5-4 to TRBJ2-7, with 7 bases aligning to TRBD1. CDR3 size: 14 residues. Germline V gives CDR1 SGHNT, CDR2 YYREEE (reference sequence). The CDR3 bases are TGTGTCAGCGCGAAGGGACAGAAAGTTTACGAGCAGTACTTC. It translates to CVSAKGQKVYEQYF.

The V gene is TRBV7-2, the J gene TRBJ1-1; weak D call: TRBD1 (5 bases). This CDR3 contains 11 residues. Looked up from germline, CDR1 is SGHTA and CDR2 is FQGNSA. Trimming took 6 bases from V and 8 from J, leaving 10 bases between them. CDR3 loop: CASRKGREAFF. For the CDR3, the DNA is TGTGCCAGCAGGAAGGGGAGGGAAGCTTTCTTT.

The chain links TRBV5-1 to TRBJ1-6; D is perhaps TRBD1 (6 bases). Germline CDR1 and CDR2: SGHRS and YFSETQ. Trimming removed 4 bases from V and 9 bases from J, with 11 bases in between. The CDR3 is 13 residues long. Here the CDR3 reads CASSSTGISPLHF. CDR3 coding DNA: TGCGCCAGCAGCAGTACAGGGATTTCACCCCTCCACTTT. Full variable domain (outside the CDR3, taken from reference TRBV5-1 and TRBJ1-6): KAGVTQTPRYLIKTRGQQVTLSCSPISGHRSVSWYQQTPGQGLQFLFEYFSETQRNKGNFPGRFSGRQFSNSRSEMNVSTLELGDSALYLCASSSTGISPLHFGNGTRLTVT.

CDR3 protein: CASIPRASGANVLTF. Here the CDR3 DNA reads TGTGCCAGCATCCCGCGGGCCTCTGGGGCCAACGTCCTGACTTTC. The chain employs TRBV6-1 and TRBJ2-6; the D gene is possibly TRBD2 (5 bases). The V end was cut by 7 bases, the J end by 0 bases, with 10 bases between. Per the germline V gene, CDR1 is MNHNS and CDR2 is SASEGT. The CDR3 is 15 amino acids.

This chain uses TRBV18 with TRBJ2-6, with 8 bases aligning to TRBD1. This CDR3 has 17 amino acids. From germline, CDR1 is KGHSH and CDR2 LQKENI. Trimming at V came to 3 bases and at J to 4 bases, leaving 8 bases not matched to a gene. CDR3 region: CASSPVGQGVGANVLTF. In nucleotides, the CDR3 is TGTGCCAGCTCACCGGTTGGACAGGGCGTAGGGGCCAACGTCCTGACTTTC.

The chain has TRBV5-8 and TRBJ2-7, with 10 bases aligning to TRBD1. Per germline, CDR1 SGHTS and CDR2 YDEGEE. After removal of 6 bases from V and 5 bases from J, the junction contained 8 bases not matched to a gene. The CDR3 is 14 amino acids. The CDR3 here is CASNWGQGYNEQYF. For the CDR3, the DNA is TGTGCCAGCAATTGGGGACAGGGGTATAACGAGCAGTACTTC.